Presented here are 2 T cell receptor beta chains from one specimen sequenced in a study of control samples from healthy donors and cancer patients. Assay: immunoSEQ multiplex PCR; the TCRdb copy retains only in-frame clones and omits some. Of more than 50,000 clones listed, approximately 85% are singletons. Sequencing used blood. The receptors shown here come from a man between 40 and 49 years old in good health.

CDR3 DNA: TGTGCCAGCAGTTTAGGTATCTCCTACGAGCAGTACTTC. Its protein product is CASSLGISYEQYF. V is TRBV12-3 or TRBV12-4 and J is TRBJ2-7; D uncertain. The CDR3 is made up of 13 amino acids. V lost 1 base and J 0 bases, leaving 4 bases between the germline ends.

This sequence joins TRBV7-7 and TRBJ2-3, with 9 bases that match TRBD1. The CDR3 spans 17 residues. CDR1 and CDR2 (germline): SSHAT, FNYEAQ (reference sequence). Trimming removed 5 bases from V and 0 bases from J; junction bases left unmatched: 9. The CDR3 DNA is TGTGCCAGCAGCCCAACAGACAGGGGGTTTAGCACAGATACGCAGTATTTT. Encoded protein: CASSPTDRGFSTDTQYF.